This T cell receptor (beta chain) was sequenced during a study of T cells in Graves' hyperthyroidism and ophthalmopathy. About the study: The blood sample was taken at first diagnosis, before treatment began. Overall study results and limits: Most clonotypes that expanded in the thyroid above 0.001 also showed up in blood. In the analysis, a 13 V-J model separated ophthalmopathy from stable hyperthyroidism.

It was RNA transcripts that yielded the amplified TCR beta CDR3 regions. During a first-round RT-PCR of the TCR CDR3, the HTBI primer set was used. TCRdb redid the calling of the multiplex PCR reads with MiXCR, one entry per CDR3 protein. The data hold more than 450,000 distinct CDR3 sequences, with nearly 20% observed a single time. Ophthalmopathy patients showed a Clinical Activity Score of at least 3, NOSPECS grade of at least 4 and duration under 3 months. With 7 bases removed from V and 3 bases from J, the gap between germline ends came to 18 bases. The CDR3 extends over 15 amino acids. The germline V gene encodes CDR1 MNHEY and CDR2 SVGEGT. This clonotype was detected only a few times. Its specificity is not known.

This sequence originates from a man in his forties with Graves' ophthalmopathy. The chain is built from TRBV6-2 or TRBV6-3 and TRBJ2-5; D possibly uses TRBD1 or TRBD2 (5 bases each). The source material was blood. CDR3 DNA sequence: TGTGCCAGCACCATTGGGGACGGAGGAAAAGAGACCCAGTACTTC. It specifies CASTIGDGGKETQYF.